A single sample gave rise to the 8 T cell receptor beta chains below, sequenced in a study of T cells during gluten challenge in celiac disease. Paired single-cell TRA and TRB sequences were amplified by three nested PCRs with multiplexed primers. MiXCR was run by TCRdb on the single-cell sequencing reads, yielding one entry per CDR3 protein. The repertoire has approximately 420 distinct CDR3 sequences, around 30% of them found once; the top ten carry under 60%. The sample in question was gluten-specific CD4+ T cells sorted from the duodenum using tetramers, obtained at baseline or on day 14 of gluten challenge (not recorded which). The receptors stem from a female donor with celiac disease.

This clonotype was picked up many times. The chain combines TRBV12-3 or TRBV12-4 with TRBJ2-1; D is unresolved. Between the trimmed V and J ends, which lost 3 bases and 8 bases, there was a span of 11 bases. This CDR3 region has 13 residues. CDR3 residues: CASSLTAQDEQFF. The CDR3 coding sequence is TGTGCCAGCAGTTTGACGGCTCAGGATGAGCAGTTCTTC.

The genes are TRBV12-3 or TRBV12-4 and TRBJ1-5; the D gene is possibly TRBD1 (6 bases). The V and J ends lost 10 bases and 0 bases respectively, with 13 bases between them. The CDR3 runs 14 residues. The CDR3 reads CATRTAYSNQPQHF. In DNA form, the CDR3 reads TGTGCCACACGGACAGCTTATAGCAATCAGCCCCAGCATTTT.

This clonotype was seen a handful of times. CDR3 sequence reads: CASSRGTWDTGELFF. CDR3 sequence (DNA): TGTGCCAGCAGCCGCGGGACTTGGGACACCGGGGAGCTGTTTTTT. The chain recombines TRBV7-6 with TRBJ2-2, with D perhaps matching TRBD2 (6 bases). V was shortened by 5 bases and J by 3 bases, with 13 bases between the two germline ends. There are 15 residues in the CDR3. Germline loops: CDR1 SGHVS, CDR2 FNYEAQ.

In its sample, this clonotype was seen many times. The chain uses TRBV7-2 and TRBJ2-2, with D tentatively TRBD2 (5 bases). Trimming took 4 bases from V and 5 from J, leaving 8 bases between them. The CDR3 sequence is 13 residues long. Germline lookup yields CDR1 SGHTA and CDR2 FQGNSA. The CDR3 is CASSSDSTGELFF. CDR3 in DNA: TGTGCCAGCAGCTCGGACTCTACCGGGGAGCTGTTTTTT.

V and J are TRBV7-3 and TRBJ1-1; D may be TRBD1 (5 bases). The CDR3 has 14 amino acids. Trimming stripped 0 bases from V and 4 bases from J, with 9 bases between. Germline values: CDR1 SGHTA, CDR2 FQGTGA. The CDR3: CASSLTGLGTEAFF. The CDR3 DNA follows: TGTGCCAGCAGCTTAACGGGACTGGGCACTGAAGCTTTCTTT.

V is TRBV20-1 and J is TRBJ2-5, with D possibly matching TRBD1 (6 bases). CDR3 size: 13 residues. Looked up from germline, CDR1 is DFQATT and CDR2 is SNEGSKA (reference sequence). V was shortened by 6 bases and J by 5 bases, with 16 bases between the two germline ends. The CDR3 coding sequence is TGCAGTGCAAAGGGGGTCGGTCCGGAGACCCAGTACTTC. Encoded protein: CSAKGVGPETQYF.

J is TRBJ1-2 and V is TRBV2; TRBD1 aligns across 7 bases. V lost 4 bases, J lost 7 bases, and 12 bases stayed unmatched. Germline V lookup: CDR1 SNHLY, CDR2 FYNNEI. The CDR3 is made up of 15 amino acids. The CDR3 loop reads CASSGIRDSPRGYTF. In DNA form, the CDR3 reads TGTGCCAGCAGTGGTATTAGGGACAGCCCTCGTGGCTACACCTTC.

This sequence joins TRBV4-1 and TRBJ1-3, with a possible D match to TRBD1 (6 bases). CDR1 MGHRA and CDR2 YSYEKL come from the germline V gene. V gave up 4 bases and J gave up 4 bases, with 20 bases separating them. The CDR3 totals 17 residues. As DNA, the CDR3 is TGCGCCAGCAGCCTTACAGGCGACAGGACGGGGGGAAACACCATATATTTT. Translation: CASSLTGDRTGGNTIYF.